Shown below are 24 T cell receptor beta chains from a single sample sequenced in a study of T cell responses to AZD1222 COVID-19 vaccine. Sequenced by immunoSEQ multiplex PCR; TCRdb stores in-frame clones only, minus some. The sample carries more than 90,000 clones, 90% recorded once. The sequences come from peripheral blood, collected on day 0 of AZD1222 vaccination. The receptors stem from an adult in good health.

CDR3 residues: CAWSVPGVSSYNEQFF. In DNA form, the CDR3 reads TGTGCCTGGAGTGTACCGGGGGTGAGCTCCTACAATGAGCAGTTCTTC. The genes are TRBV30 and TRBJ2-1; possible D gene TRBD2, 6 bases. This CDR3 is built from 16 residues. CDR1 and CDR2 (germline): GTSNPN, SVGIG (reference sequence). V lost 0 bases and J lost 0, with 12 bases in between. Full variable domain (rest looked up from reference TRBV30 and TRBJ2-1): SQTIHQWPATLVQPVGSPLSLECTVEGTSNPNLYWYRQAAGRGLQLLFYSVGIGQISSEVPQNLSASRPQDRQFILSSKKLLLSDSGFYLCAWSVPGVSSYNEQFFGPGTRLTVL.

This chain links TRBV4-1 with TRBJ1-5, with 8 nucleotides matching TRBD1. Germline loops: CDR1 MGHRA, CDR2 YSYEKL. This CDR3 is 15 amino acids long. The V gene end was trimmed by 4 bases and the J gene end by 7 bases; junction bases not matched to a gene: 9. CDR3 nucleotides: TGCGCCAGCAGCCGGGACAGGACGGCATTACAGCCCCAGCATTTT. It specifies CASSRDRTALQPQHF.

V is TRBV6-5 and J is TRBJ1-4, with D perhaps matching TRBD1 (6 bases). Between the trimmed V and J ends, which lost 7 bases and 7 bases, there was a span of 16 bases. The germline gives CDR1 MNHEY, CDR2 SVGAGI. CDR3 length equals 14 residues. CDR3 sequence: CASTRKGEGEKLFF. In DNA form, the CDR3 reads TGTGCCAGCACCAGAAAGGGGGAGGGTGAAAAACTGTTTTTT.

The chain recombines TRBV6-5 with TRBJ1-3, with D possibly matching TRBD1 (5 bases). The CDR3 sequence is 15 residues long. The germline V gene encodes CDR1 MNHEY and CDR2 SVGAGI. V lost 7 bases and J 2 bases, leaving 15 bases between the germline ends. CDR3 in amino acids: CASNPTAIPGNTIYF. The CDR3, as DNA: TGTGCCAGCAACCCGACAGCCATTCCTGGAAACACCATATATTTT.

The V gene is TRBV7-9, the J gene TRBJ2-7; 9 bases align to TRBD2. The trim removed 2 bases at V and 5 bases at J, leaving 10 bases unmatched. The length of the CDR3 is 16 residues. The germline V gene has CDR1 SEHNR and CDR2 FQNEAQ (reference sequence). The DNA for the CDR3 is TGTGCCAGCAGCTTATCACTCGCCGGGACTAGCAACGAGCAGTACTTC. It encodes CASSLSLAGTSNEQYF.

This chain links TRBV27 with TRBJ2-2, with D unresolved. Germline V CDR1 and CDR2: MNHEY, SMNVEV (reference sequence). The V gene lost 3 bases and the J gene lost 4 bases, with 9 bases spanning the gap. CDR3 length equals 14 residues. The CDR3, as DNA: TGTGCCAGCAGTTTGGCCCCCGGCACCGGGGAGCTGTTTTTT. Protein: CASSLAPGTGELFF.

CDR3 in DNA: TGTGCCTGGAGGGGGGTTAGTGGAGCTGAAGCTTTCTTT. Translated: CAWRGVSGAEAFF. V usage is TRBV30 and J usage is TRBJ1-1, with TRBD1 as a possible D gene (5 bases). CDR3 size: 13 residues. Germline values: CDR1 GTSNPN, CDR2 SVGIG (reference sequence). Trimming stripped 3 bases from V and 6 bases from J, with 14 bases between.

The J gene is TRBJ1-3, the V gene TRBV19; 8 bases match TRBD1. V dropped 6 bases and J dropped 4; count of bases not matched to a gene: 8. CDR3 length equals 15 residues. The germline V gene encodes CDR1 LNHDA and CDR2 SQIVND (reference sequence). The CDR3 spells CASSHGTGIGNTIYF. The CDR3 bases are TGTGCCAGTAGCCACGGGACAGGTATAGGAAACACCATATATTTT.

This sequence joins TRBV30 and TRBJ2-5; 9 nucleotides agree with TRBD2. The CDR3 totals 13 residues. The germline V gene has CDR1 GTSNPN and CDR2 SVGIG (reference sequence). CDR3 protein: CAGSSGDQETQYF. The CDR3 bases are TGTGCTGGGTCTAGCGGGGACCAAGAGACCCAGTACTTC.

This clone showed up just a few times. V usage is TRBV9 and J usage is TRBJ1-1; 7 bases match TRBD1. With 0 bases clipped from V and 6 bases from J, the junction kept 8 bases outside the gene matches. This CDR3 spans 15 amino acids. Germline loops: CDR1 SGDLS, CDR2 YYNGEE. CDR3 in amino acids: CASSVEPGQNAEAFF. In DNA form, the CDR3 reads TGTGCCAGCAGCGTAGAACCGGGACAGAATGCTGAAGCTTTCTTT.

This sequence joins TRBV4-1 and TRBJ1-2; possibly TRBD1 for D (5 bases). V was clipped by 1 base and J by 4 bases, with 13 bases between them. This CDR3 contains 15 residues. The germline gives CDR1 MGHRA, CDR2 YSYEKL. The CDR3 nucleotides are TGCGCCAGCAGCCAAGTACCCGGTGGGGGCTATGGCTACACCTTC. Protein: CASSQVPGGGYGYTF.

The chain carries TRBV10-3 and TRBJ2-5; D perhaps matches TRBD1 (5 bases). The CDR3 loop spans 15 amino acids. Germline V gives CDR1 ENHRY, CDR2 SYGVKD. Trimming took 2 bases from V and 1 from J, leaving 11 bases between them. In nucleotides, the CDR3 is TGTGCCATCAGTGAGGACCCTGGGGCCCAAGAGACCCAGTACTTC. Translation: CAISEDPGAQETQYF.

The chain couples TRBV29-1 to TRBJ1-2, with TRBD1 identical over 8 bases. Per germline, CDR1 SQVTM and CDR2 ANQGSEA. This CDR3 has 13 amino acids. With V trimmed by 5 bases and J by 4 bases, 6 bases remained unmatched. In DNA, the CDR3 is TGCAGCGTTAGGGACAGGAGAATCTATGGCTACACCTTC. The encoded protein is CSVRDRRIYGYTF.

The rearrangement uses TRBV5-1 and TRBJ2-5; D not resolved. CDR3 length: 13 residues. Germline V gene lookup returns CDR1 SGHRS and CDR2 YFSETQ. V lost 1 base and J 6 bases, leaving 10 bases between the germline ends. The CDR3: CASSLLGMQTQYF. CDR3 DNA sequence: TGCGCCAGCAGCTTGCTAGGGATGCAGACCCAGTACTTC.

This clone was seen only a few times. The chain joins TRBV21-1 to TRBJ2-6; no DNA check was done on the table's D call, TRBD2. TRBV21-1 is a recognized pseudogene. The CDR3 covers 17 residues. The CDR3: CASSNHSSGPGANVLTF. The CDR3, as DNA: TGTGCCAGCAGCAACCACTCATCGGGTCCTGGGGCCAACGTCCTGACTTTC.

The rearrangement uses TRBV3-1 (or the pseudogene TRBV3-2) and TRBJ1-2; D is unclear. Trimming took off 3 bases at V and 3 bases at J, with 23 bases between the two ends. The CDR3 is 18 amino acids. Germline-derived CDR1 and CDR2 are LGHDT and YNNKEL (reference sequence). This CDR3 reads CASSQAAVGETNYYGYTF. As DNA, the CDR3 is TGTGCCAGCAGCCAGGCGGCGGTTGGGGAGACGAATTACTATGGCTACACCTTC.

The CDR3 DNA sequence: TGTGCCAGCAGCCAGACCCGCAGGGGTGAAGCTTTCTTT. Translating gives CASSQTRRGEAFF. This chain connects TRBV4-2 to TRBJ1-1; D may be TRBD1 (6 bases). CDR1 LGHNA and CDR2 YNFKEQ come from the germline V gene. V was pared by 3 bases and J by 7 bases, with 12 bases between. The CDR3 has 13 residues.

The V and J genes are TRBV11-2 and TRBJ1-4, with 9 bases aligning to TRBD1. The CDR3 loop spans 15 amino acids. V gave up 5 bases and J gave up 3 bases; unmatched junction bases: 4. Germline V gene sequence: CDR1 SGHAT, CDR2 FQNNGV. In DNA form, the CDR3 reads TGTGCCAGCAGCCCGGACAGGGGACCTAATGAAAAACTGTTTTTT. Translating it yields CASSPDRGPNEKLFF. Variable domain in full (rest from reference TRBV11-2 and TRBJ1-4): EAGVAQSPRYKIIEKRQSVAFWCNPISGHATLYWYQQILGQGPKLLIQFQNNGVVDDSQLPKDRFSAERLKGVDSTLKIQPAKLEDSAVYLCASSPDRGPNEKLFFGSGTQLSVL.

The sample holds one count of this clone. The rearrangement uses TRBV5-1 and TRBJ1-1; 8 bases align to TRBD1. The CDR3 consists of 15 residues. The V and J ends lost 3 bases and 2 bases, in that order; junction bases with no gene match: 6. Germline V gene sequence: CDR1 SGHRS, CDR2 YFSETQ. CDR3 coding DNA: TGCGCCAGCAGCTACGAGACAGGGGCCAACACTGAAGCTTTCTTT. Protein product: CASSYETGANTEAFF.

The rearrangement links TRBV4-1 to TRBJ2-2; maybe TRBD2 (6 bases). This CDR3 has 18 residues. V lost 5 bases and J lost 3, with 22 bases in between. CDR1 MGHRA and CDR2 YSYEKL come from the germline V gene. CDR3 coding DNA: TGCGCCAGCAGCAAAAGGAGCGGGCTAGCATTAGACACCGGGGAGCTGTTTTTT. Its protein is CASSKRSGLALDTGELFF.

In DNA form, the CDR3 reads TGTGCCAGCAGCCCGCAGGGTGGCAATCAGCCCCAGCATTTT. As protein: CASSPQGGNQPQHF. The V gene is TRBV28, the J gene TRBJ1-5; tentative D call: TRBD1 (5 bases). The CDR3 runs 14 residues. Germline V CDR1 and CDR2: MDHEN, SYDVKM. The V gene lost 6 bases and the J gene lost 2 bases, with 11 bases spanning the gap. The full variable domain, rest sourced from reference TRBV28 and TRBJ1-5, is DVKVTQSSRYLVKRTGEKVFLECVQDMDHENMFWYRQDPGLGLRLIYFSYDVKMKEKGDIPEGYSVSREKKERFSLILESASTNQTSMYLCASSPQGGNQPQHFGDGTRLSIL.

The V and J genes are TRBV27 and TRBJ1-1; D not resolved. V lost 1 base, J lost 4 bases, and 10 bases lay in between. The CDR3 is 14 residues long. The germline CDR1 and CDR2 sequences are MNHEY and SMNVEV (reference sequence). The CDR3 region has the DNA TGTGCCAGCAGTTTATTGGCAGACCCCACTGAAGCTTTCTTT. It is translated as CASSLLADPTEAFF.

V and J are TRBV7-2 and TRBJ2-1, with 11 bases lining up with TRBD1. The V gene's germline CDR1 is SGHTA and CDR2 FQGNSA. V shed 4 bases, J shed 8 bases, and the junction held 13 bases outside the gene matches. CDR3 length: 17 residues. The CDR3 region has the DNA TGTGCCAGCAGCTGGCCGGACAGGGGGCTGCAGATCGATGAGCAGTTCTTC. Translating it yields CASSWPDRGLQIDEQFF.

This clone was detected a few times. The chain employs TRBV5-4 and TRBJ1-6; D uncertain. Germline CDR1 and CDR2: SGHNT and YYREEE (reference sequence). Trimming shortened V by 1 base and J by 3 bases, and 8 bases separated the two germline ends. The CDR3 spans 15 residues. In DNA, the CDR3 is TGTGCCAGCAGCTTGTTTGGGATCTATAATTCACCCCTCCACTTT. It translates to CASSLFGIYNSPLHF.